Reported below is one T cell receptor beta chain. The recovered donors of Cohort 3 showed two negative PCRs, clearance, or symptom resolution. The data originate from a study of blood T cell repertoires in COVID-19. With 4 bases clipped from V and 0 bases from J, the junction kept 4 bases outside the gene matches. Germline V gene sequence: CDR1 SGDLS, CDR2 YYNGEE. The CDR3 has 16 residues. This table comes from immunoSEQ multiplex PCR, and its TCRdb copy is limited to in-frame clones, with some not included. Among about 310,000 clones listed, over 75% were seen once. Input material: PBMCs or T cells enriched from blood (not recorded which). The sequence came from a middle-aged woman who had recovered from COVID-19. The chain recombines TRBV9 with TRBJ2-2; 9 bases line up with TRBD2. The DNA for the CDR3 is TGTGCCAGCAGCCCCGGGACTAGCCCGAACACCGGGGAGCTGTTTTTT. As protein: CASSPGTSPNTGELFF.